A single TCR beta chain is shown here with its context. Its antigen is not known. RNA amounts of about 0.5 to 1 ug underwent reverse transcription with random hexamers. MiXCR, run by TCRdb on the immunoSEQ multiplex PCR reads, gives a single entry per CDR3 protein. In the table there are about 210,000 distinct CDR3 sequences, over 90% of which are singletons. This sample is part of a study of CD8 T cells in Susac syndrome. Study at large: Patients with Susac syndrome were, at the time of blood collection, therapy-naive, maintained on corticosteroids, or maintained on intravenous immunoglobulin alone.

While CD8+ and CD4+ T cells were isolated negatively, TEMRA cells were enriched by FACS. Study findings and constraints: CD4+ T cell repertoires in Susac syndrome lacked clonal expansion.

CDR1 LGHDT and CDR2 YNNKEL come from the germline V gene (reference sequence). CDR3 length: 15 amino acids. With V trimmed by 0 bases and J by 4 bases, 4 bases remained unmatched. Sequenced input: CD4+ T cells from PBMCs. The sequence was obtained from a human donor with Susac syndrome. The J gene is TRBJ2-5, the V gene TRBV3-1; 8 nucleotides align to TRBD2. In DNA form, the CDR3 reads TGTGCCAGCAGCCAAGATGTGCTAGCGGGAGAGACCCAGTACTTC. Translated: CASSQDVLAGETQYF.